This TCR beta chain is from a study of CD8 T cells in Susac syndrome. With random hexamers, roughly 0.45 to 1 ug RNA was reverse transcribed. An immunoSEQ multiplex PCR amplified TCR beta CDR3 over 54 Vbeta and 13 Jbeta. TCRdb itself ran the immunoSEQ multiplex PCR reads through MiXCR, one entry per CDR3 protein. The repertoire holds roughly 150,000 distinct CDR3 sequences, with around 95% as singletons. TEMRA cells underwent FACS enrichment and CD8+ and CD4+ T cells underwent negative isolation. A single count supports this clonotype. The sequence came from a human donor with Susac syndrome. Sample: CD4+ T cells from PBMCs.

The CDR3: CASSSTGTGIYNEQFF. The DNA of the CDR3 is TGTGCCAGCAGTTCCACCGGGACAGGGATATACAATGAGCAGTTCTTC. The chain is built from TRBV12-3 or TRBV12-4 and TRBJ2-1; 9 bases match TRBD1. Trimming at V came to 4 bases and at J to 4 bases, leaving 8 bases not matched to a gene. The CDR3 has 16 amino acids.